This record covers a single TCR beta chain. Its antigen is unidentified. The entry originates in a study of T cells in Graves' hyperthyroidism and ophthalmopathy. Overall study findings and caveats: Peripheral blood also featured most of the thyroid clonotypes expanded above 0.001.

Regions amplified from RNA transcripts were the TCR beta CDR3 regions. TCR CDR3 regions were first amplified by RT-PCR with HTBI primers. TCRdb called the multiplex PCR reads again in MiXCR, with one record for every CDR3 protein. The sample shows about 530,000 distinct CDR3 sequences, approximately 17% of them seen only once. Germline CDR1 and CDR2: SGHVS and FQNEAQ. V was shortened by 5 bases and J by 9 bases, with 14 bases between the two germline ends. The CDR3 is 12 amino acids. This rearrangement joins TRBV7-8 to TRBJ2-7; maybe TRBD2 (6 bases). The source of this sequence is a woman between 18 and 29 years old with Graves' ophthalmopathy. What was sequenced was blood. CDR3 bases: TGTGCCAGCAGCCGGGACTCCCCGGTGCAGTACTTC. The encoded protein is CASSRDSPVQYF.